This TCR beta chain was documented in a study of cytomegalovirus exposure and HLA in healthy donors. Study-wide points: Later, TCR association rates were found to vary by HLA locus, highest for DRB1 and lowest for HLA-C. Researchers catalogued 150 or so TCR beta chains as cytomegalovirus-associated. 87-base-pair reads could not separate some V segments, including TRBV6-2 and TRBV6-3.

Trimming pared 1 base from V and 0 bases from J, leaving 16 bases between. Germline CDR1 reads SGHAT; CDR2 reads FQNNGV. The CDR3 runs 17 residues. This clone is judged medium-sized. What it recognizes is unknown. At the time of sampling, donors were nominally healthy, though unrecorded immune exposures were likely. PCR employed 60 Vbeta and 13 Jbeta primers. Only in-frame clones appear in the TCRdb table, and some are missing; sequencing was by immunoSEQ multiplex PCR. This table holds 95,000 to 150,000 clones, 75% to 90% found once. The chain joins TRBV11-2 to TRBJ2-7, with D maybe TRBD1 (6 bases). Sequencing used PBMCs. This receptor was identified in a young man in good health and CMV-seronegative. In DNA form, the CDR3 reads TGTGCCAGCAGCTTAGGGTCCACCACAGGGTACTCCTACGAGCAGTACTTC. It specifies CASSLGSTTGYSYEQYF.